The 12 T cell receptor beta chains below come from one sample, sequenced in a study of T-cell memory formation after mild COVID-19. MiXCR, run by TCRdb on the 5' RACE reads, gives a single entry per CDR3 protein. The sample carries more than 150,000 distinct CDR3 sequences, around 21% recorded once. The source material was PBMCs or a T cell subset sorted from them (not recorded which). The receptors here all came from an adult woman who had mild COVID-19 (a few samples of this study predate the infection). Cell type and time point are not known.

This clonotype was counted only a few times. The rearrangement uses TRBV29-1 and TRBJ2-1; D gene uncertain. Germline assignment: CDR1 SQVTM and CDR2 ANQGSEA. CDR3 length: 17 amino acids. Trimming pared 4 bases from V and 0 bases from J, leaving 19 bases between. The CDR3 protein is CSVGWAGGFVSYNEQFF. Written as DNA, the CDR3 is TGCAGCGTTGGGTGGGCAGGCGGATTCGTCTCCTACAATGAGCAGTTCTTC.

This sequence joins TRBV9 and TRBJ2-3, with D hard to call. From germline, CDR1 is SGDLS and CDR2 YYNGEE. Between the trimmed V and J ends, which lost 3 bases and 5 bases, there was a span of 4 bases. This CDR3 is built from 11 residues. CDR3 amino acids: CASSGEDTQYF. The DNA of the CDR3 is TGTGCCAGCAGCGGCGAAGATACGCAGTATTTT.

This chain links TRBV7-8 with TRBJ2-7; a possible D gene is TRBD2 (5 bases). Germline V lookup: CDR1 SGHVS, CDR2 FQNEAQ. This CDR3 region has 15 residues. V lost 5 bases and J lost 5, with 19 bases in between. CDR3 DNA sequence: TGTGCCAGCAGCGAAGCCTCGGGGAATGAGGACGAGCAGTACTTC. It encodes CASSEASGNEDEQYF.

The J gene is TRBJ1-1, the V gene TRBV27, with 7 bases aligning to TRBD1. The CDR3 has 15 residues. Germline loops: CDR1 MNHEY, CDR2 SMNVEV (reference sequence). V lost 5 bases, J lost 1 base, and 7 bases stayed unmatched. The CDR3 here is CASSILRGGNTEAFF. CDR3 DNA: TGTGCCAGCAGTATCCTCAGGGGGGGGAACACTGAAGCTTTCTTT.

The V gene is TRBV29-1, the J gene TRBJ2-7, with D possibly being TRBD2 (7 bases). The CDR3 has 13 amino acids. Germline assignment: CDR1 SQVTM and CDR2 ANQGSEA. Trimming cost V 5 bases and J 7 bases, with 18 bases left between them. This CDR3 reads CSVLGGPSGEQYF. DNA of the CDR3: TGCAGCGTTTTGGGGGGGCCCTCAGGAGAGCAGTACTTC.

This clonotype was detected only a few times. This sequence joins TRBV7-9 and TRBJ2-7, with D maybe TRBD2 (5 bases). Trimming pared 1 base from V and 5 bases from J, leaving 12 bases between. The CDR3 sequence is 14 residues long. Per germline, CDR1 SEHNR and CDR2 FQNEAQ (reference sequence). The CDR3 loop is CASSLVARENEQYF. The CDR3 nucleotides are TGTGCCAGCAGCTTAGTAGCGAGAGAAAACGAGCAGTACTTC. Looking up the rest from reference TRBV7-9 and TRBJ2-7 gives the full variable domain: DTGVSQNPRHKITKRGQNVTFRCDPISEHNRLYWYRQTLGQGPEFLTYFQNEAQLEKSRLLSDRFSAERPKGSFSTLEIQRTEQGDSAMYLCASSLVARENEQYFGPGTRLTVT.

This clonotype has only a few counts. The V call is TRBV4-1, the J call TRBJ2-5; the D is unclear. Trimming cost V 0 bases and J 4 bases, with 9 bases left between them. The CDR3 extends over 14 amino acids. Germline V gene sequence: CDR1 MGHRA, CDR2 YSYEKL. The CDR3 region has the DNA TGCGCCAGCAGCCAAGAACAGAGGAGAGAGACCCAGTACTTC. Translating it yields CASSQEQRRETQYF.

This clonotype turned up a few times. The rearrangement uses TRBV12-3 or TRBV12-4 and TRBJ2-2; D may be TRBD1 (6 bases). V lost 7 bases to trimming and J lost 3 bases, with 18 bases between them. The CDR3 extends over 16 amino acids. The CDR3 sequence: CASIFTTDSYTGELFF. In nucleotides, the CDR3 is TGTGCCAGCATTTTCACAACGGACAGCTACACCGGGGAGCTGTTTTTT.

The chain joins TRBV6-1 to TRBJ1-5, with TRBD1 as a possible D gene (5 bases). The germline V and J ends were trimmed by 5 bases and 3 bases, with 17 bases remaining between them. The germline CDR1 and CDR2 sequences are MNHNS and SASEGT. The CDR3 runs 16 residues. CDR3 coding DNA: TGTGCCAGCAGTACCCTTTGGGGGGGTGCCAATCAGCCCCAGCATTTT. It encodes CASSTLWGGANQPQHF.

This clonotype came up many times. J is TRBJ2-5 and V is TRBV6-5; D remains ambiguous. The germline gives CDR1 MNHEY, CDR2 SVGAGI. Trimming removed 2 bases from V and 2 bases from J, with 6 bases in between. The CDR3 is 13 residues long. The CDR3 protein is CASSYGPQETQYF. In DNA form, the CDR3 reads TGTGCCAGCAGTTACGGGCCGCAAGAGACCCAGTACTTC.

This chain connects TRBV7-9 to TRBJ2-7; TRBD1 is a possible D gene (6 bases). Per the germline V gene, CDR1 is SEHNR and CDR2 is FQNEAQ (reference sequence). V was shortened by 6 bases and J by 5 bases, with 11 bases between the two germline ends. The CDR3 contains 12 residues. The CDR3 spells CASRVEGDEQYF. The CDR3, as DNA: TGTGCCAGCAGGGTAGAGGGGGACGAGCAGTACTTC. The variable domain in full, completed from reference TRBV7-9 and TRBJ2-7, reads DTGVSQNPRHKITKRGQNVTFRCDPISEHNRLYWYRQTLGQGPEFLTYFQNEAQLEKSRLLSDRFSAERPKGSFSTLEIQRTEQGDSAMYLCASRVEGDEQYFGPGTRLTVT.

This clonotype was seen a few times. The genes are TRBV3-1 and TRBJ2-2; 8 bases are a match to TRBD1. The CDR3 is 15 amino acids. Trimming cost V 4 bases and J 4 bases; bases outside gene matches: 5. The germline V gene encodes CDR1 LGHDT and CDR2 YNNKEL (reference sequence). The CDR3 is CASSPGQGGTGELFF. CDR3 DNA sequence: TGTGCCAGCAGCCCAGGACAGGGTGGCACCGGGGAGCTGTTTTTT.